Following are 17 T cell receptor beta chains from one sample sequenced in a study of blood T cell repertoires in COVID-19. Profiled with immunoSEQ multiplex PCR; TCRdb holds only in-frame clones, not every one. This sample has around 140,000 clones; 80% to 90% occur once, and the top ten carry approximately 10%. The sample comprised PBMCs or T cells enriched from blood (not recorded which). These receptor sequences come from a man in his sixties who had recovered from COVID-19.

The V and J genes are TRBV29-1 and TRBJ2-5; the D gene is possibly TRBD2 (6 bases). Germline V lookup: CDR1 SQVTM, CDR2 ANQGSEA. This CDR3 is built from 13 residues. Deletions cut 7 bases from V and 5 bases from J, with 17 bases between. The CDR3 spells CSGIRDLAETQYF. In nucleotides, the CDR3 is TGCAGCGGGATCAGGGACCTAGCGGAGACCCAGTACTTC.

CDR3: CASSLEGTGANVLTF. The CDR3 DNA reads TGCGCCAGCAGCTTGGAGGGGACTGGGGCCAACGTCCTGACTTTC. The chain employs TRBV5-1 and TRBJ2-6; a possible D gene is TRBD1 (5 bases). In germline, CDR1 is SGHRS, CDR2 YFSETQ. CDR3 length equals 15 residues. V was trimmed by 0 bases and J by 2 bases, leaving 6 bases between them.

The chain carries TRBV9 and TRBJ2-7; 9 bases are shared with TRBD2. Looked up from germline, CDR1 is SGDLS and CDR2 is YYNGEE. V gave up 0 bases and J gave up 5 bases; unmatched junction bases: 6. The CDR3 totals 15 residues. CDR3 protein: CASSVGSGRFDEQYF. CDR3 DNA sequence: TGTGCCAGCAGCGTAGGTAGCGGGAGATTCGACGAGCAGTACTTC.

The V call is TRBV2, the J call TRBJ2-5, with 7 bases aligning to TRBD1. Germline CDR1 is SNHLY and CDR2 is FYNNEI. The CDR3 has 13 residues. CDR3 residues: CATGTVTQETQYF. The CDR3 region has the DNA TGTGCGACAGGGACAGTGACTCAAGAGACCCAGTACTTC.

This clone has just a few counts. The chain is built from TRBV19 and TRBJ2-5; tentatively, D is TRBD1 (6 bases). The CDR3 contains 14 residues. The germline V gene encodes CDR1 LNHDA and CDR2 SQIVND (reference sequence). V gave up 3 bases and J gave up 4 bases, with 12 bases separating them. The CDR3 coding sequence is TGTGCCAGTAGTATCAGTCAGGGGAGAGAGACCCAGTACTTC. This gives the protein CASSISQGRETQYF.

This chain connects TRBV7-9 to TRBJ1-4, with D uncertain. The CDR3 runs to 12 residues. Trimming cost V 5 bases and J 5 bases, with 6 bases left between them. The V gene's germline CDR1 is SEHNR and CDR2 FQNEAQ (reference sequence). The CDR3 loop reads CASSPGNEKLFF. Written as DNA, the CDR3 is TGTGCCAGCAGCCCAGGAAATGAAAAACTGTTTTTT.

The chain has TRBV5-5 and TRBJ2-1, with 8 bases aligning to TRBD1. V lost 4 bases to trimming and J lost 4 bases; unmatched junction nucleotides: 4. Germline CDR1 reads SGHKS; CDR2 reads YYEKEE (reference sequence). The CDR3 is 14 residues long. The CDR3 loop reads CASSLDRVYNEQFF. CDR3 bases: TGTGCCAGCAGCCTGGACAGGGTTTACAATGAGCAGTTCTTC.

The rearrangement joins TRBV5-8 to TRBJ2-2, with 7 bases aligning to TRBD2. CDR3 length equals 15 residues. CDR1 is SGHTS, CDR2 YDEGEE, per germline. V lost 0 bases and J lost 4; bases outside the gene matches: 3. CDR3 DNA: TGTGCCAGCAGCTTGGCGGGAGGTTCCACCGGGGAGCTGTTTTTT. This gives the protein CASSLAGGSTGELFF.

The rearrangement links TRBV14 to TRBJ2-7, with D maybe TRBD1 (5 bases). From germline, CDR1 is SGHDN and CDR2 FVKESK. This CDR3 has 14 amino acids. V gave up 4 bases and J gave up 3 bases, with 13 bases separating them. CDR3 sequence: CASSPLGQGYEQYF. Here the CDR3 DNA reads TGTGCCAGCAGCCCGCTCGGACAAGGCTACGAGCAGTACTTC.

The J gene is TRBJ1-1, the V gene TRBV16, with 7 nucleotides matching TRBD1. V gave up 0 bases and J gave up 5 bases; unmatched junction bases: 3. Germline-derived CDR1 and CDR2 are KGHSY and FQNENV. The CDR3 totals 14 residues. Here the CDR3 reads CASSQSTGSTEAFF. The CDR3 DNA sequence: TGTGCCAGCAGCCAATCGACAGGGTCGACTGAAGCTTTCTTT.

The V call is TRBV5-4, the J call TRBJ1-2; TRBD1 agrees at 8 bases. The CDR3 runs 14 residues. V lost 6 bases and J lost 7; bases outside the gene matches: 11. Per germline, CDR1 SGHNT and CDR2 YYREEE (reference sequence). The CDR3 DNA reads TGTGCCAGCAACCCAGGGGGCGCGATTCGTGGCTACACCTTC. Translation: CASNPGGAIRGYTF. The whole variable domain, filled in from reference TRBV5-4 and TRBJ1-2, reads ETGVTQSPTHLIKTRGQQVTLRCSSQSGHNTVSWYQQALGQGPQFIFQYYREEENGRGNFPPRFSGLQFPNYSSELNVNALELDDSALYLCASNPGGAIRGYTFGSGTRLTVV.

The J gene is TRBJ1-2, the V gene TRBV9; D not resolved. With 0 bases removed from V and 8 bases from J, the gap between germline ends came to 17 bases. This CDR3 contains 15 residues. The germline CDR1 and CDR2 sequences are SGDLS and YYNGEE. The CDR3 here is CASSVEQTHLAGYTF. For the CDR3, the DNA is TGTGCCAGCAGCGTAGAACAGACCCACCTCGCGGGCTACACCTTC.

This clone was seen just once. V and J are TRBV5-1 and TRBJ2-5; 7 bases are a match to TRBD2. Unmatched junction bases numbered 8, after V lost 0 bases and J lost 9 bases. Germline V gene lookup returns CDR1 SGHRS and CDR2 YFSETQ. The CDR3 loop spans 14 amino acids. The CDR3 reads CASSLERGTGAQYF. The CDR3 DNA is TGCGCCAGCAGCTTGGAGCGGGGAACGGGGGCCCAGTACTTC.

The genes are TRBV7-9 and TRBJ2-7; D unresolved. The V end lost 5 bases, the J end lost 2 bases, and 16 bases lay between the germline ends. Germline V CDR1 and CDR2: SEHNR, FQNEAQ (reference sequence). The CDR3 has 15 amino acids. The CDR3 here is CASSATSEAPYEQYF. The CDR3 nucleotides read TGTGCCAGCAGCGCAACCTCCGAAGCGCCCTACGAGCAGTACTTC.

The V call is TRBV18, the J call TRBJ2-7, with TRBD1 matching 7 bases. The trim removed 2 bases at V and 5 bases at J, leaving 3 bases unmatched. Germline V gene data show CDR1 as KGHSH and CDR2 as LQKENI. The CDR3 loop spans 13 amino acids. The CDR3 loop reads CASSPAGGNEQYF. In DNA form, the CDR3 reads TGTGCCAGCTCACCAGCAGGGGGAAACGAGCAGTACTTC.

V and J are TRBV6-5 and TRBJ2-2; D remains ambiguous. The V and J ends lost 3 bases and 6 bases respectively, with 8 bases between them. This CDR3 spans 13 amino acids. Per germline, CDR1 MNHEY and CDR2 SVGAGI. CDR3 residues: CASSYGTAGELFF. The CDR3 DNA follows: TGTGCCAGCAGTTATGGAACAGCCGGGGAGCTGTTTTTT.

V usage is TRBV12-3 or TRBV12-4 and J usage is TRBJ1-2, with D maybe TRBD1 (5 bases). The ends were cut back, 6 bases at V and 4 bases at J, with 12 bases in the middle. CDR3 length: 13 amino acids. This CDR3 is CASRWGDLYGYTF. In DNA, the CDR3 is TGTGCCAGCAGGTGGGGGGATCTCTATGGCTACACCTTC.